This record covers a single T cell receptor beta chain. Antigen specificity is unknown. This CDR3 has 17 residues. Trimming shortened V by 0 bases and J by 6 bases, and 17 bases separated the two germline ends. Germline values: CDR1 LGHNA, CDR2 YSLEER. Every single donor gave one heparinised blood draw, and these averaged about 116 mL. This sample stems from a study of beta chain features in type 1 diabetes. Overall study findings and caveats: The naive, central memory and Treg TCRB repertoires looked more alike in patients than they did in healthy donors. Whether TCRB rearrangement is influenced by HLA type went unresolved here.

The whole isolated RNA underwent reverse transcription, so sequencing captured expressed TCRB transcripts. TCRdb's copy holds only in-frame clones and misses some; the assay was immunoSEQ multiplex PCR. The sample carries around 300,000 clones, 13% to 15% recorded once. This receptor was identified in a man aged 30 to 45 in good health. Sample: central memory CD4+ T cells from blood. This chain connects TRBV4-3 to TRBJ1-4; D is unresolved. CDR3 nucleotides: TGCGCCAGCAGCCAAGATACCACAGAAGGGCTCGATGAAAAACTGTTTTTT. This encodes CASSQDTTEGLDEKLFF.